The clone carrying this TCR beta chain has a handful of counts. What it recognizes is unknown. The sample originates from a study of regulatory T cells in long-lasting Graves disease. Across the whole study: Duration of antithyroid drug therapy among newly diagnosed Graves' patients was under 3 months.

Researchers made TCR beta libraries by using iRepertoire HTBI primers and running Arm-PCR on CDR3 regions. As processed by the authors: Across the samples, identification revealed about 62 TRBV and 11 to 15 TRBJ segments. TCRdb re-derived calls from the multiplex PCR reads in MiXCR, one entry per CDR3 protein. For this entry, the V and J calls and clone size follow TCRdb and not the study's own pipeline. Here the sample spans 300,000 to 400,000 distinct CDR3 sequences, more than 15% being singletons. There are 12 residues in the CDR3. Germline V CDR1 and CDR2: MDHEN, SYDVKM. The trim removed 5 bases at V and 8 bases at J, leaving 4 bases unmatched. Study-wide findings and caveats: Lower TCR diversity was seen in persistent Graves' patients than in newly diagnosed ones. Under persistent disease, TRBV28, TRBJ1-2 and TRBJ2-5 were used preferentially.

Indicated time point: newly diagnosed GD, antithyroid drugs for less than 3 months. The TCR library used RNA extracted from PBMCs. Sequenced material: peripheral blood mononuclear cells (PBMCs), taken at new diagnosis, from a patient treated with antithyroid drugs. The chain is built from TRBV28 and TRBJ1-1; 8 positions agree with TRBD1. The source is a female donor with Graves disease. The CDR3 nucleotides read TGTGCCAGCAGTACCGGACAGGGAGAAGCTTTCTTT. Translating gives CASSTGQGEAFF.